These T cell receptor beta chains were read from a single sample in a study of T cells in Graves' hyperthyroidism and ophthalmopathy. TCRdb reprocessed the multiplex PCR reads via MiXCR and lists one record per CDR3 protein. This sample has hundreds of thousands of distinct CDR3 sequences, with about 15% found just once. Sequences were obtained from blood. The origin of the receptors is a woman aged 45 to 65 with Graves' ophthalmopathy. Both conserved end residues are part of each CDR3. D genes are given only for firm matches. Clone sizes are given selectively: once, few, many, or a class where the clone is expanded.

V gene	CDR3 length	clone size	J gene	D gene	CDR3 protein	CDR3 DNA
TRBV19	15	.	TRBJ2-2	.	CASSSGHFNTGELFF	TGTGCCAGTAGCTCGGGACACTTTAACACCGGGGAGCTGTTTTTT
TRBV7-2	14	many	TRBJ2-2	TRBD2	CASNIAGGTGELFF	TGTGCCAGCAACATAGCGGGAGGCACCGGGGAGCTGTTTTTT
TRBV13	17	few	TRBJ2-5	TRBD2	CASSPRLAGALGETQYF	TGTGCCAGCAGCCCGAGACTAGCGGGGGCCCTGGGAGAGACCCAGTACTTC
TRBV7-6	14	many	TRBJ2-1	TRBD2	CASSLAGGLHEQFF	TGTGCCAGCAGCTTAGCGGGGGGGTTACATGAGCAGTTCTTC
TRBV11-2	16	many	TRBJ2-1	TRBD2	CASSLSPSGRLGEQFF	TGTGCCAGCAGCTTATCCCCTAGCGGGAGGTTAGGTGAGCAGTTCTTC
TRBV28	16	many	TRBJ1-5	.	CASSFRGNPVRQPQHF	TGTGCCAGCAGTTTTCGGGGCAACCCGGTACGTCAGCCCCAGCATTTT
TRBV10-3	17	.	TRBJ1-4	TRBD1	CATGGRGRGSGGEKLFF	TGTGCCACCGGCGGGCGTGGCAGGGGGTCGGGTGGTGAAAAACTGTTTTTT
TRBV20-1	16	few	TRBJ2-1	TRBD2	CSARGDLAGILNEQFF	TGCAGTGCTAGAGGCGACTTAGCGGGAATACTGAATGAGCAGTTCTTC
TRBV9	14	few	TRBJ2-2	.	CATSRDVNSGELFF	TGTGCCACCTCTCGGGACGTTAATTCCGGGGAGCTGTTTTTT
TRBV24-1	16	few	TRBJ2-1	TRBD2	CATSDSGLAVYNEQFF	TGTGCCACCAGTGATTCGGGACTAGCGGTCTACAATGAGCAGTTCTTC
TRBV7-2	16	.	TRBJ2-3	TRBD2	CASSLSGRAATDTQYF	TGTGCCAGCAGTTTAAGCGGGAGGGCCGCTACAGATACGCAGTATTTT
TRBV3-1	13	many	TRBJ2-1	TRBD1	CASSQSRQGAPFF	TGTGCCAGCAGCCAATCTAGACAGGGGGCGCCGTTCTTC
TRBV30	15	many	TRBJ1-4	TRBD1	CAWSVRDRDNEKLFF	TGTGCCTGGAGTGTACGGGACAGGGATAATGAAAAACTGTTTTTT
TRBV7-2	15	many	TRBJ2-5	.	CASSLNGGYQETQYF	TGTGCCAGCAGCTTAAACGGGGGCTACCAAGAGACCCAGTACTTC
TRBV28	15	many	TRBJ2-7	TRBD2	CASSILAGGTYEQYF	TGTGCCAGCAGTATCTTAGCGGGAGGAACCTACGAGCAGTACTTC
TRBV5-1	13	many	TRBJ1-2	.	CASSLSVSSGYTF	TGCGCCAGCAGCTTGAGTGTTTCGAGTGGCTACACCTTC
TRBV11-2	12	many	TRBJ1-1	.	CASSQTPFEAFF	TGTGCCAGCAGTCAGACACCGTTTGAAGCTTTCTTT
TRBV5-1	16	.	TRBJ1-5	TRBD1	CASSAGTGFSNQPQHF	TGCGCCAGCAGCGCAGGGACAGGATTTAGCAATCAGCCCCAGCATTTT
TRBV2	17	many	TRBJ2-3	TRBD2	CASSNPGGLAGRGTQYF	TGTGCCAGCAGTAACCCAGGGGGACTAGCGGGCCGGGGGACGCAGTATTTT
TRBV6-2/TRBV6-3	15	few	TRBJ2-5	TRBD1	CASSYSRTGFETQYF	TGTGCCAGCAGTTACTCGAGGACAGGGTTTGAGACCCAGTACTTC
TRBV28	18	many	TRBJ1-1	.	CASSLPRASASMNTEAFF	TGTGCCAGCAGTTTACCCCGGGCCTCCGCCTCCATGAACACTGAAGCTTTCTTT
TRBV9	17	.	TRBJ2-1	TRBD2	CASSFQPLAGGYNEQFF	TGTGCCAGCAGCTTTCAACCCCTAGCGGGAGGTTACAATGAGCAGTTCTTC
TRBV6-2/TRBV6-3	13	few	TRBJ2-5	.	CASSRRHQETQYF	TGTGCCAGCAGCAGACGCCACCAAGAGACCCAGTACTTC
TRBV24-1	15	few	TRBJ2-2	TRBD2	CATSGYTGGTGELFF	TGTGCCACCAGTGGATATACGGGAGGAACCGGGGAGCTGTTTTTT
TRBV20-1	14	many	TRBJ2-7	TRBD2	CSARSSGNPYEQYF	TGCAGTGCCAGGAGTAGCGGGAACCCCTACGAGCAGTACTTC
TRBV18	14	.	TRBJ1-1	.	CASSSIGRNTEAFF	TGTGCCAGCTCCTCCATAGGGAGGAACACTGAAGCTTTCTTT
TRBV11-2	14	many	TRBJ2-3	.	CASSLAGDTDTQYF	TGTGCCAGCAGCTTAGCGGGAGACACAGATACGCAGTATTTT
TRBV7-2	16	few	TRBJ2-7	.	CASSLFGSKASYERYF	TGTGCCAGCAGCTTATTCGGATCAAAGGCATCCTACGAGCGGTACTTC
TRBV12-3/TRBV12-4	14	many	TRBJ1-2	.	CASRPTGSSYGYTF	TGTGCCAGCAGACCAACAGGGTCTTCCTATGGCTACACCTTC
TRBV2	13	few	TRBJ1-2	.	CASSPRDVGGYTF	TGTGCCAGCAGTCCGCGGGACGTCGGCGGCTACACCTTC
TRBV2	14	.	TRBJ2-7	.	CASSEYRVPGEQYF	TGTGCCAGCAGTGAATACAGGGTTCCAGGCGAGCAGTACTTC
TRBV20-1	15	many	TRBJ2-1	TRBD2	CSAEGLAFSYNEQFF	TGCAGTGCCGAGGGACTAGCGTTTTCCTACAATGAGCAGTTCTTC
TRBV27	15	many	TRBJ2-3	.	CASSLMSQGTDTQYF	TGTGCCAGCAGTTTGATGTCGCAGGGCACAGATACGCAGTATTTT